The rows below give T cell receptor beta chains drawn from one sample of a study of T cell clusters in autoimmune cytopenias. TCRdb re-called the multiplex PCR reads, yielding one record per CDR3 amino acid sequence without DNA. Recorded here are 7,500 to 8,000 distinct CDR3 sequences; the top ten clones represent 25% to 40%. The data were also submitted as part of a second study, on T cell repertoires in aging, cancer and after chemotherapy.

Sequencing input: peripheral blood. The receptors derive from a human donor with an autoimmune cytopenia or autoimmune hepatitis (not recorded which). CDR3s include the opening cysteine and the closing phenylalanine or tryptophan. The order of the fields is V gene, J gene, clone size, CDR3 protein. The listing skips clone size in some rows; elsewhere it reads once, few, many or a size class.

V gene: TRBV6-5; J gene: TRBJ2-6; clone size: NA; CDR3 protein: CASSDPGRSGANVLTF
V gene: TRBV10-3; J gene: TRBJ1-2; clone size: NA; CDR3 protein: CAISEIDRGAYGYTF
V gene: TRBV20-1; J gene: TRBJ1-1; clone size: medium-sized; CDR3 protein: CSAPDNANTEAFF
V gene: TRBV12-3/TRBV12-4; J gene: TRBJ2-5; clone size: medium-sized; CDR3 protein: CASSRDGGETQYF
V gene: TRBV2; J gene: TRBJ1-5; clone size: NA; CDR3 protein: CASSDRPGWRNQPQHF
V gene: TRBV5-1; J gene: TRBJ1-4; clone size: NA; CDR3 protein: CASSQQGNLNEKLFF
V gene: TRBV19; J gene: TRBJ1-5; clone size: NA; CDR3 protein: CASGRGQNSNQPQHF
V gene: TRBV6-1; J gene: TRBJ1-1; clone size: NA; CDR3 protein: CASSGRGMNTEAFF
V gene: TRBV11-2; J gene: TRBJ2-3; clone size: medium-sized; CDR3 protein: CASSLVRGGFIASTDTQYF
V gene: TRBV6-1; J gene: TRBJ1-2; clone size: medium-sized; CDR3 protein: CASSEVTATNYGYTF
V gene: TRBV19; J gene: TRBJ1-5; clone size: medium-sized; CDR3 protein: CASSSDSWQPQHF
V gene: TRBV5-4; J gene: TRBJ2-3; clone size: NA; CDR3 protein: CASSLGRVATTDTQYF
V gene: TRBV19; J gene: TRBJ1-2; clone size: medium-sized; CDR3 protein: CASSRLTGTGYTF
V gene: TRBV19; J gene: TRBJ2-3; clone size: medium-sized; CDR3 protein: CASSDPGQGQDTQYF
V gene: TRBV27; J gene: TRBJ2-3; clone size: NA; CDR3 protein: CASSFIGFEDTQYF
V gene: TRBV20-1; J gene: TRBJ2-1; clone size: NA; CDR3 protein: CSASRVGPGNEQFF
V gene: TRBV6-1; J gene: TRBJ2-5; clone size: medium-sized; CDR3 protein: CASGKAASQETQYF
V gene: TRBV15; J gene: TRBJ2-3; clone size: NA; CDR3 protein: CATSWTSGNTDTQYF
V gene: TRBV12-3/TRBV12-4; J gene: TRBJ1-5; clone size: NA; CDR3 protein: CASSTTGGAGQPQHF
V gene: TRBV5-1; J gene: TRBJ1-1; clone size: NA; CDR3 protein: CASSLRGGGTEAFF
V gene: TRBV12-5; J gene: TRBJ2-7; clone size: NA; CDR3 protein: CASSLGTNYEQYF
V gene: TRBV29-1; J gene: TRBJ2-5; clone size: medium-sized; CDR3 protein: CSVEDSRRPKPGETQYF
V gene: TRBV27; J gene: TRBJ2-2; clone size: NA; CDR3 protein: CASSSRTSNTGELFF
V gene: TRBV12-3/TRBV12-4; J gene: TRBJ2-7; clone size: medium-sized; CDR3 protein: CASSPPLAGVYEQYF
V gene: TRBV7-3; J gene: TRBJ2-2; clone size: NA; CDR3 protein: CASSSQGVGTGELFF
V gene: TRBV27; J gene: TRBJ1-2; clone size: NA; CDR3 protein: CASSVSGDYGYTF
V gene: TRBV6-1; J gene: TRBJ1-6; clone size: NA; CDR3 protein: CASSPETGINSPLHF
V gene: TRBV27; J gene: TRBJ2-7; clone size: NA; CDR3 protein: CASSLSPSYEQYF
V gene: TRBV10-3; J gene: TRBJ2-1; clone size: NA; CDR3 protein: CAIEGSGSFYNEQFF
V gene: TRBV27; J gene: TRBJ1-1; clone size: NA; CDR3 protein: CASSLSPDVSEAFF
V gene: TRBV7-2; J gene: TRBJ2-5; clone size: NA; CDR3 protein: CASSLNLDGNLRETQYF
V gene: TRBV27; J gene: TRBJ2-1; clone size: NA; CDR3 protein: CASSLVGQGYNEQFF
V gene: TRBV12-3/TRBV12-4; J gene: TRBJ1-2; clone size: NA; CDR3 protein: CASGLNTPAYGYTF
V gene: TRBV29-1; J gene: TRBJ1-1; clone size: NA; CDR3 protein: CSVAGQGADTEAFF
V gene: TRBV5-4; J gene: TRBJ1-1; clone size: NA; CDR3 protein: CASSGTGRSGPNTEAFF
V gene: TRBV5-6; J gene: TRBJ2-5; clone size: NA; CDR3 protein: CASSLGTRVETQYF